This record covers a single T cell receptor beta chain. Its antigen is as yet unknown. The record originates from a study of OX40 agonist ivuxolimab in advanced cancers. Broader study findings: CD8+ T cells averaged more expanded clones than CD4+. At doses 0.1 to 3.0 mg/kg, CD4+ and CD8+ clones expanded.

The protocol was immunoSEQ multiplex PCR, while the TCRdb copy is restricted to in-frame clones and leaves out a portion. The sample carries about 100,000 clones, about nine tenths recorded once. The clonotype originates from an adult with an advanced solid tumor such as melanoma, head and neck, liver or kidney cancer. Here the sequenced sample was CD4+ or CD8+ T cells sorted from blood, taken in a trial of the OX40 agonist ivuxolimab.

CDR3: CASKTGAYTEAFF. The CDR3 bases are TGTGCCAGCAAGACAGGGGCCTACACTGAAGCTTTCTTT. The chain couples TRBV2 to TRBJ1-1; 8 bases match TRBD1. The CDR3 covers 13 residues. The germline V gene has CDR1 SNHLY and CDR2 FYNNEI. V shed 7 bases, J shed 3 bases, and the junction held 4 bases outside the gene matches.